The TCR beta chain described here comes from a study of spatial heterogeneity in lung cancer. On the study more broadly: The average appearance count of each unique TCR and UMI combination in raw reads was more than ten.

CDR1 and CDR2 from the germline V gene are SGHRS and YFSETQ. CDR3 length equals 15 residues. V lost 0 bases, J lost 5 bases, and 14 bases lay in between. This clonotype showed up just a few times. On each TCR cDNA molecule, a unique molecular identifier was present. TCRdb re-called the 5' RACE reads with MiXCR, one entry per CDR3 protein. The table records roughly 80,000 distinct CDR3 sequences, 8% of them present only once. Stated time point: sample taken at primary tumor resection. Sequencing of whole RNA from tumor, nontumor lung or frozen PBMC involved no sorting. The gene calls are TRBV5-1 and TRBJ2-5; D might be TRBD1 or TRBD2, each matching 6 bases. The sequenced sample was PBMCs, obtained at surgery. The TCR comes from a male donor with early-stage non-small cell lung cancer. The CDR3 here is CASSLAKGGYETQYF. The CDR3 DNA reads as TGCGCCAGCAGCTTGGCCAAGGGGGGATACGAGACCCAGTACTTC.